The next 18 T cell receptor beta chains were all read from a single sample in a study of blood T cells in healthy people across ages (dated by TCRdb to the mid-2010s). Receptors were amplified or captured by 5' RACE. Sequencer: Illumina HiSeq 2500. A second roughly 7 to 12 cycle PCR used a sample-barcoded 5' primer and a J-beta primer mix. The public reads were quality trimmed at Q25 with fastp and then assembled into clones with MiXCR by TCRdb, keeping productive beta chains. When rows share a CDR3 protein, they turn into one entry using the most common DNA and genes. This sample lists approximately 790,000 distinct CDR3 sequences; around 68% were detected once. Of the sample, about 27% falls within the top ten clones. Sequenced sample: blood. These TCRs come from a young man in good health.

This clonotype was counted a single time. The rearrangement uses TRBV9 and TRBJ1-2, with D tentatively TRBD1 (6 bases). V gave up 4 bases and J gave up 8 bases, with 21 bases separating them. This CDR3 comprises 15 residues. From germline, CDR1 is SGDLS and CDR2 YYNGEE. CDR3 nucleotides: TGTGCCAGCAGCACAGATAGATCCAGGGGCAGGGGCTACACCTTC. Translation: CASSTDRSRGRGYTF.

V and J are TRBV21-1 and TRBJ2-5. TRBV21-1 is termed a pseudogene. This CDR3 contains 15 residues. CDR3 coding DNA: TGTGCCAGCACCCTATTTAAGAGGATGCGCGAGACCCAGTACTTC. Amino acids: CASTLFKRMRETQYF.

This chain joins TRBV6-6 and TRBJ2-3; 7 positions agree with TRBD1. Germline assignment: CDR1 MNHNY and CDR2 SVGAGI (reference sequence). This CDR3 is 15 amino acids long. Trimming took 7 bases from V and 5 from J; bases not matched to a gene: 12. In DNA, the CDR3 is TGTGCCAGCAACCACATAAGGGGGCGCGGAGATACGCAGTATTTT. It yields the protein CASNHIRGRGDTQYF.

The chain combines TRBV5-1 with TRBJ2-7; 11 bases match TRBD2. The V gene's germline CDR1 is SGHRS and CDR2 YFSETQ. CDR3 size: 14 residues. The ends lost 1 base at V and 4 bases at J; junction bases unmatched: 1. CDR3 loop: CASSLTSGRYEQYF. The CDR3 DNA reads as TGCGCCAGCAGCTTGACTAGCGGGAGATACGAGCAGTACTTC.

This clonotype has only one observation. This chain connects TRBV3-1 to TRBJ1-2; the D is unclear. Between the trimmed V and J ends, which lost 1 base and 3 bases, there was a span of 9 bases. The CDR3 consists of 14 residues. CDR1 and CDR2 (germline): LGHDT, YNNKEL (reference sequence). CDR3 DNA: TGTGCCAGCAGCCAAGCGAGCGTTGACTATGGCTACACCTTC. Translation gives CASSQASVDYGYTF.

V usage is TRBV12-3 or TRBV12-4 and J usage is TRBJ1-5, with a tentative D call TRBD1 (6 bases). This CDR3 has 12 amino acids. V was trimmed by 6 bases and J by 7 bases, leaving 10 bases between them. CDR3 sequence reads: CASSSQGQPQHF. DNA of the CDR3: TGTGCCAGCAGCTCACAGGGCCAGCCCCAGCATTTT.

The V gene is TRBV7-2, the J gene TRBJ1-3, with a possible D match to TRBD1 (5 bases). The ends were cut back, 0 bases at V and 1 base at J, with 10 bases in the middle. The length of the CDR3 is 16 residues. Germline CDR1 reads SGHTA; CDR2 reads FQGNSA. CDR3: CASSLAHPGSGNTIYF. The CDR3 coding sequence is TGTGCCAGCAGCTTAGCGCATCCAGGGTCTGGAAACACCATATATTTT.

The chain has TRBV6-2 or TRBV6-3 and TRBJ2-1; the D gene is possibly TRBD1 (6 bases). The ends were cut back, 4 bases at V and 5 bases at J, with 9 bases in the middle. Germline V gives CDR1 MNHEY, CDR2 SVGEGT. There are 13 residues in the CDR3. CDR3 sequence (DNA): TGTGCCAGCAGTTTTACAGGGCACAATGAGCAGTTCTTC. It specifies CASSFTGHNEQFF.

The chain is built from TRBV4-3 and TRBJ2-3; D unclear. With 1 base removed from V and 4 bases from J, the gap between germline ends came to 9 bases. Germline assignment: CDR1 LGHNA and CDR2 YSLEER. The CDR3 length is 14 residues. CDR3 coding DNA: TGCGCCAGCAGCCAAGTGGCGACGGCAGATACGCAGTATTTT. Protein sequence: CASSQVATADTQYF.

With respect to this clonotype: A much larger clonotype is one base distant, so this may be a read error. V gene TRBV18 combines with J gene TRBJ2-7, with TRBD1 matching over 7 bases. The better agreement between TRBJ2-5 and the DNA end casts doubt on the J call. In germline, CDR1 is KGHSH, CDR2 LQKENI. The CDR3 spans 15 residues. This chain's CDR3 is CASSRNRGTLETQYF. The CDR3 DNA sequence: TGTGCCAGCTCACGCAACAGGGGAACCCTAGAGACCCAGTACTTC.

This clonotype showed up just a few times. For the CDR3, the DNA is TGTGCTAGTGGTTTGCCTAGCGCAGATACGCAGTATTTT. Residues: CASGLPSADTQYF. The chain uses TRBV12-5 and TRBJ2-3; TRBD2 is a possible D gene (6 bases). V was shortened by 2 bases and J by 4 bases, with 7 bases between the two germline ends. Germline V gene lookup returns CDR1 LGHNT and CDR2 FRNRAP. This CDR3 region has 13 residues.

This clonotype was picked up one time. V and J are TRBV20-1 and TRBJ2-3; the match to TRBD2 covers 7 bases. Germline CDR1 reads DFQATT; CDR2 reads SNEGSKA (reference sequence). This CDR3 contains 15 residues. After removal of 8 bases from V and 0 bases from J, the junction contained 11 bases not matched to a gene. In DNA form, the CDR3 reads TGCAGTCTGTCTCCCCGGGAGGAAAGCACAGATACGCAGTATTTT. It translates to CSLSPREESTDTQYF.

In DNA, the CDR3 is TGTGCCAGCAGTGTACCACTGCTAGGACCCTCCTACGAGCAGTACTTC. Encoded protein: CASSVPLLGPSYEQYF. V is TRBV6-1 and J is TRBJ2-7; D unresolved. V lost 4 bases to trimming and J lost 0 bases, with 16 bases between them. The length of the CDR3 is 16 residues. Germline loops: CDR1 MNHNS, CDR2 SASEGT.

This rearrangement joins TRBV4-2 to TRBJ2-7, with 11 positions matching TRBD1. The CDR3 loop spans 16 amino acids. Germline V gene lookup returns CDR1 LGHNA and CDR2 YNFKEQ. V lost 0 bases, J lost 2 bases, and 3 bases stayed unmatched. This chain's CDR3 is CASSQEGQGVPYEQYF. The CDR3 DNA reads as TGTGCCAGCAGCCAAGAGGGACAGGGGGTCCCCTACGAGCAGTACTTC.

The chain is built from TRBV4-1 and TRBJ2-3, with 10 bases aligning to TRBD1. J lost 6 bases, V lost 1 base, and 7 bases had no gene match. Germline V lookup: CDR1 MGHRA, CDR2 YSYEKL. This CDR3 contains 16 residues. This CDR3 is CASSQGWDRGRDTQYF. DNA for the CDR3: TGCGCCAGCAGCCAAGGTTGGGACAGGGGCCGGGATACGCAGTATTTT.

The rearrangement uses TRBV10-3 and TRBJ2-7; D not certain. The V gene lost 8 bases and the J gene lost 0 bases, with 11 bases spanning the gap. Germline CDR1 ENHRY, CDR2 SYGVKD. The CDR3 has 13 amino acids. Written as DNA, the CDR3 is TGTGCCATCCCCGGTCAGCTCTCCTACGAGCAGTACTTC. Translated, it gives CAIPGQLSYEQYF.

This clonotype was seen ten or more times. This sequence joins TRBV4-3 and TRBJ2-3, with a possible D match to TRBD2 (6 bases). Germline loops: CDR1 LGHNA, CDR2 YSLEER. The CDR3 extends over 15 amino acids. V lost 1 base and J 1 base, leaving 9 bases between the germline ends. The DNA for the CDR3 is TGCGCCAGCAGCCAAGGGGCGGGGCGCACAGATACGCAGTATTTT. The encoded protein is CASSQGAGRTDTQYF.

This clonotype turned up a few times. In DNA, the CDR3 is TGTGCCAGCAAAAAGCGGGGGTGGGAAGAGACCCAGTACTTC. Protein sequence: CASKKRGWEETQYF. V and J are TRBV6-5 and TRBJ2-5; 8 bases map to TRBD2. After removal of 7 bases from V and 3 bases from J, the junction contained 7 bases not matched to a gene. The CDR3 is 14 residues long. Germline V lookup: CDR1 MNHEY, CDR2 SVGAGI.